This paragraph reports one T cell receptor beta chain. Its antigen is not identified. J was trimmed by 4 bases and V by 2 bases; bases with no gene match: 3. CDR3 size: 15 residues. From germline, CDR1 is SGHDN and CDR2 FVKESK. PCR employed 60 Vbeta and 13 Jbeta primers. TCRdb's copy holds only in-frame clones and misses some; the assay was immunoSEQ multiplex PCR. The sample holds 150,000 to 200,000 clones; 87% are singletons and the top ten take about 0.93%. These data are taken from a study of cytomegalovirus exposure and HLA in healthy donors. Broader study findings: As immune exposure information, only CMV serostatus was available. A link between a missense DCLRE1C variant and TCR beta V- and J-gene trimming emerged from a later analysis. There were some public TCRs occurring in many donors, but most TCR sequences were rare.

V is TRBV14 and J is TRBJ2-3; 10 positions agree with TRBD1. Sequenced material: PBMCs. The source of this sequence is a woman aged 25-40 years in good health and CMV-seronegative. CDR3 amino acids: CASSQRTGGADTQYF. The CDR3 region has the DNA TGTGCCAGCAGCCAAAGGACAGGGGGTGCAGATACGCAGTATTTT.